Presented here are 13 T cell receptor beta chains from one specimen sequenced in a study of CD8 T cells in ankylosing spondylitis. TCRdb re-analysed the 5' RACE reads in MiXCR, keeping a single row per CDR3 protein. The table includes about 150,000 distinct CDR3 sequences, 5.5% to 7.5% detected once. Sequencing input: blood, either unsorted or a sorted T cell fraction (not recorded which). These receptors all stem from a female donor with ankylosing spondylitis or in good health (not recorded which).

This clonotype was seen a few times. CDR3 DNA: TGTGCCAGCAGCTTAACGGGGCAGGGAGTCACTGAAGCTTTCTTT. Translating gives CASSLTGQGVTEAFF. V is TRBV7-3 and J is TRBJ1-1; weak D call: TRBD1 (5 bases). The CDR3 has 15 residues. The V and J ends lost 0 bases and 4 bases respectively, with 12 bases between them. The germline V gene has CDR1 SGHTA and CDR2 FQGTGA. Using reference TRBV7-3 and TRBJ1-1 for the parts outside the CDR3, the full variable domain is GAGVSQTPSNKVTEKGKYVELRCDPISGHTALYWYRQSLGQGPEFLIYFQGTGAADDSGLPNDRFFAVRPEGSVSTLKIQRTERGDSAVYLCASSLTGQGVTEAFFGQGTRLTVV.

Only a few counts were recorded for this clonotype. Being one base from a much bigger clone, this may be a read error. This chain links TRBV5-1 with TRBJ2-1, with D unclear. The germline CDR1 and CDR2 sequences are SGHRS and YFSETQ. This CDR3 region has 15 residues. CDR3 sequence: CVSSLGSLSYNEQFF. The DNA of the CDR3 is TGCGTCAGCAGCTTGGGCTCTCTTTCCTACAATGAGCAGTTCTTC.

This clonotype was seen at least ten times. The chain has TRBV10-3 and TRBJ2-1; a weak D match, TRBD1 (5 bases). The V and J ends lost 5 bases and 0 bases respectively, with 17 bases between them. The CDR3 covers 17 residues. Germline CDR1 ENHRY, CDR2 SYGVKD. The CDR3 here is CAISQVGAVGSYNEQFF. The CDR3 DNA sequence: TGTGCCATCAGTCAAGTAGGGGCCGTGGGCTCCTACAATGAGCAGTTCTTC.

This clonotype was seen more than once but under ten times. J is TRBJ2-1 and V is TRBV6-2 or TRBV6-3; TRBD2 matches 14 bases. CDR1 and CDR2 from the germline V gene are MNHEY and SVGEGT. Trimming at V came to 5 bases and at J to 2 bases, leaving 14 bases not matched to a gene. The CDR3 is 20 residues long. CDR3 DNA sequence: TGTGCCAGCAGTCTTTACTCCGGGACTAGCGGGGGACCGGCCTACAATGAGCAGTTCTTC. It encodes CASSLYSGTSGGPAYNEQFF.

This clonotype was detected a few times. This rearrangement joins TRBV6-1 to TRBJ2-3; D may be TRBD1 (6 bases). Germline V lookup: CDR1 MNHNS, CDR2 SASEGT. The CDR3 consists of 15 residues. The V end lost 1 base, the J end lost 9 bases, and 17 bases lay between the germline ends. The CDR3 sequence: CASSEEGLGALTQYF. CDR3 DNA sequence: TGTGCCAGCAGTGAAGAGGGGCTGGGGGCCCTCACGCAGTATTTT.

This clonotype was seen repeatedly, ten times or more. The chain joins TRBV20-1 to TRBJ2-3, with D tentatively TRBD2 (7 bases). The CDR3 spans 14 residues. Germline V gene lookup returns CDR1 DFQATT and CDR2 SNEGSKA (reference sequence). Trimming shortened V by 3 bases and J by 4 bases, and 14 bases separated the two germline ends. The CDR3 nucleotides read TGCAGTGCTAGGTTGGGGGGGCGGTCAGATACGCAGTATTTT. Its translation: CSARLGGRSDTQYF.

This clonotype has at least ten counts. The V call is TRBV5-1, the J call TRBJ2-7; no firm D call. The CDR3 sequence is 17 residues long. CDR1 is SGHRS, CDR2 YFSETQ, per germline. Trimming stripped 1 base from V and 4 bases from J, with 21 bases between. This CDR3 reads CASSLSSVMRGSYEQYF. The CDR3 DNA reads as TGCGCCAGCAGCTTGTCATCGGTAATGCGTGGCTCTTACGAGCAGTACTTC.

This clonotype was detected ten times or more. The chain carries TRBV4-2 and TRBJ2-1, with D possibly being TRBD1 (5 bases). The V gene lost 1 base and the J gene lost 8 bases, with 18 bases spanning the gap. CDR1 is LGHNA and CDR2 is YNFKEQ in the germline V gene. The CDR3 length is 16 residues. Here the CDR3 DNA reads TGTGCCAGCAGCCAAGCGGCACGCAGGGTAGTCGATGAGCAGTTCTTC. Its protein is CASSQAARRVVDEQFF.

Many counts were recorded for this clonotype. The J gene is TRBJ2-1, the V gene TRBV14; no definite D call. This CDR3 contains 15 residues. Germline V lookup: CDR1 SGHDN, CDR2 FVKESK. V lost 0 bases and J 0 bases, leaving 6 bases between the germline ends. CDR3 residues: CASSQELSSYNEQFF. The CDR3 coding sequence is TGTGCCAGCAGCCAAGAACTGAGCTCCTACAATGAGCAGTTCTTC.

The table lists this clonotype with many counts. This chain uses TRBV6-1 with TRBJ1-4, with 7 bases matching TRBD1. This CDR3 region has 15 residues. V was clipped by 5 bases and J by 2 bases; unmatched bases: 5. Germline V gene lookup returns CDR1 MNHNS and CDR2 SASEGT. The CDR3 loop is CASSKTGTTNEKLFF. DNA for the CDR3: TGTGCCAGCAGTAAGACAGGGACTACTAATGAAAAACTGTTTTTT.

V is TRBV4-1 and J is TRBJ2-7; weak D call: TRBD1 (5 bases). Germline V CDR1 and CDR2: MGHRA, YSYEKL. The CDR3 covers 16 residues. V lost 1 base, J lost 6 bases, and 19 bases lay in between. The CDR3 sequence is CASSQARGVTDTEQYF. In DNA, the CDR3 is TGCGCCAGCAGCCAAGCTAGGGGCGTCACTGACACCGAGCAGTACTTC.

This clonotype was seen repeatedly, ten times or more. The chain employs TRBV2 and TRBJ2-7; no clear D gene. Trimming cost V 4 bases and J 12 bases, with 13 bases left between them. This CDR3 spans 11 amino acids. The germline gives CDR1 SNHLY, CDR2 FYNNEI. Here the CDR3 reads CASSGYLGSYF. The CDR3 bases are TGTGCCAGCAGTGGGTATTTAGGCTCGTACTTC.

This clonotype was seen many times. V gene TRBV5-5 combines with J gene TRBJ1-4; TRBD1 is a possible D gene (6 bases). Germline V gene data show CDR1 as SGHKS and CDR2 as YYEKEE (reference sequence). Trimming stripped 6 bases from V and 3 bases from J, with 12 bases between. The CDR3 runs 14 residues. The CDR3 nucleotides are TGTGCCAGCACCCAGGGACACTCTAATGAAAAACTGTTTTTT. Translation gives CASTQGHSNEKLFF.